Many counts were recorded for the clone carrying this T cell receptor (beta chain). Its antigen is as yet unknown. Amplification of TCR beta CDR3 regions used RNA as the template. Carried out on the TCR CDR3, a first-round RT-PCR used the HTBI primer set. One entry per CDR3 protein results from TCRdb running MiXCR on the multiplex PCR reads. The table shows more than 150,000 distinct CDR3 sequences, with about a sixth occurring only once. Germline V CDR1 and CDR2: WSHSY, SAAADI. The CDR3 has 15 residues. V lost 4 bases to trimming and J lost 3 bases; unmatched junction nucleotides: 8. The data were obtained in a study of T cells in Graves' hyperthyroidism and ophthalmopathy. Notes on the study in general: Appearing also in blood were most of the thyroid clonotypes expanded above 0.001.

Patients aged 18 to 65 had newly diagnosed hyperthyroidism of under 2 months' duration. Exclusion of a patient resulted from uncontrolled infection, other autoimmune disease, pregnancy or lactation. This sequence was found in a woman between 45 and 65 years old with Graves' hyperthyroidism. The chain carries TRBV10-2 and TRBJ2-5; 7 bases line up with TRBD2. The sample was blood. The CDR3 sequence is CASSVTGTTEETQYF. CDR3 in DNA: TGCGCCAGCAGTGTAACCGGGACTACAGAAGAGACCCAGTACTTC.